Described below is a single T cell receptor (beta chain) sequence and its context. Antigen: not known. The record originates from a study of OX40 agonist ivuxolimab in advanced cancers. Study-level information: Partial responses occurred in Three dose-escalation patients, one with hepatocellular carcinoma and two with cutaneous melanoma.

The data were produced by immunoSEQ multiplex PCR, yet TCRdb's version contains in-frame clones alone and is incomplete. The repertoire includes just under 75,000 clones, over 75% of them detected once, and roughly 0.55% sits in the top ten. Overall study results and limits: The mean number of expanded clones was higher in CD8+ T cells than in CD4+.

V lost 6 bases to trimming and J lost 7 bases; unmatched junction nucleotides: 21. Germline V gene data show CDR1 as ENHRY and CDR2 as SYGVKD. The CDR3 consists of 17 residues. This sequence joins TRBV10-3 and TRBJ2-7, with 7 bases matching TRBD1. Sequences were derived from CD4+ or CD8+ T cells sorted from blood, sampled in a trial of the OX40 agonist ivuxolimab. The receptor comes from an adult with an advanced solid tumor such as melanoma, head and neck, liver or kidney cancer. The CDR3 coding sequence is TGTGCCATCAGCGAAAATACAGGGACAGCCCTTTCTGGAGAGCAGTACTTC. The encoded protein is CAISENTGTALSGEQYF.